Each of the 5 T cell receptor beta chains below was sequenced from the same sample in a study of T cell responses to AZD1222 COVID-19 vaccine. TCRdb's table, derived via immunoSEQ multiplex PCR, lists solely in-frame clones and lacks some. The sample has 89,000 or so clones; 75% to 95% are singletons. Material: peripheral blood, obtained 28 days after the second AZD1222 dose. The receptors derive from an adult who received the AZD1222 COVID-19 vaccine.

V is TRBV20-1 and J is TRBJ1-2; weak D call: TRBD1 (6 bases). Trimming shortened V by 5 bases and J by 7 bases, and 11 bases separated the two germline ends. The CDR3 totals 11 residues. Germline loops: CDR1 DFQATT, CDR2 SNEGSKA (reference sequence). CDR3 in DNA: TGCAGTGCTCGACAGGTACTTGGCTACACCTTC. Protein: CSARQVLGYTF.

In its sample, this clone was seen once. V and J are TRBV9 and TRBJ2-5; D possibly uses TRBD1 or TRBD2 (5 bases each). V was shortened by 3 bases and J by 1 base, with 16 bases between the two germline ends. The CDR3 has 16 residues. Looked up from germline, CDR1 is SGDLS and CDR2 is YYNGEE. CDR3: CASSAGQHSSQETQYF. CDR3 nucleotide sequence: TGTGCCAGCAGCGCGGGGCAACACTCCTCCCAAGAGACCCAGTACTTC.

The chain is built from TRBV7-2 and TRBJ1-2, with TRBD1 as a possible D gene (5 bases). Germline lookup yields CDR1 SGHTA and CDR2 FQGNSA. This CDR3 is built from 12 residues. V lost 5 bases to trimming and J lost 8 bases, with 12 bases between them. DNA for the CDR3: TGTGCCAGCAGCACCCAGGGATCCGGCTACACCTTC. This encodes CASSTQGSGYTF.

The chain is built from TRBV5-1 and TRBJ2-1; TRBD2 agrees at 10 bases. Germline-derived CDR1 and CDR2 are SGHRS and YFSETQ. V was clipped by 0 bases and J by 5 bases; unmatched bases: 2. The CDR3 extends over 15 amino acids. CDR3 region: CASSLVLAGNNEQFF. The CDR3, as DNA: TGCGCCAGCAGCTTGGTACTAGCGGGGAACAATGAGCAGTTCTTC.

In this sample, this clone turned up once. The chain has TRBV7-6 and TRBJ2-2; 7 nucleotides agree with TRBD1. Losses at the gene ends were 4 bases for V and 4 bases for J; bases not matched to a gene: 3. The CDR3 has 14 residues. Germline CDR1 is SGHVS and CDR2 is FNYEAQ. CDR3 in amino acids: CASSSDRRTGELFF. DNA of the CDR3: TGTGCCAGCAGCTCGGACAGGCGCACCGGGGAGCTGTTTTTT. Supplemented by reference TRBV7-6 and TRBJ2-2, the full variable domain reads GAGVSQSPRYKVTKRGQDVALRCDPISGHVSLYWYRQALGQGPEFLTYFNYEAQQDKSGLPNDRFSAERPEGSISTLTIQRTEQRDSAMYRCASSSDRRTGELFFGEGSRLTVL.